A single sample is the source of the 20 T cell receptor beta chains below, sequenced in a study of blood T cell repertoires in COVID-19. Method: immunoSEQ multiplex PCR; TCRdb's copy keeps in-frame clones and lacks some. The sample has some 340,000 clones, roughly 85% seen once; the top ten hold more than 3%. Material: peripheral blood. Receptors were obtained from a woman aged 18-35 years with acute or convalescent COVID-19.

This clone was seen once. J is TRBJ2-7 and V is TRBV13, with 11 bases fitting TRBD2. Germline-derived CDR1 and CDR2 are PRHDT and FYEKMQ (reference sequence). V was pared by 5 bases and J by 3 bases, with 3 bases of the junction left unmatched. The CDR3 length is 14 residues. CDR3 sequence (DNA): TGTGCCAGCAGCGCAGGGACTAGCGGCTACGAGCAGTACTTC. Its translation is CASSAGTSGYEQYF.

The chain carries TRBV5-6 and TRBJ1-1; 7 bases align to TRBD1. The CDR3 has 14 residues. With V trimmed by 3 bases and J by 12 bases, 14 bases remained unmatched. Germline V lookup: CDR1 SGHDT, CDR2 YYEEEE. The CDR3 region has the DNA TGTGCCAGCAGCTCCTTGACACCACAGGGGAAGCCTTTCTTT. Translating it yields CASSSLTPQGKPFF.

V is TRBV5-1 and J is TRBJ1-1; D perhaps matches TRBD1 (5 bases). CDR3 size: 15 residues. CDR1 and CDR2 (germline): SGHRS, YFSETQ. With 1 base removed from V and 1 base from J, the gap between germline ends came to 11 bases. The CDR3 sequence: CASSLMGGRNTEAFF. In DNA, the CDR3 is TGCGCCAGCAGCTTGATGGGGGGGAGGAACACTGAAGCTTTCTTT.

The V and J genes are TRBV5-4 and TRBJ2-7, with 10 positions matching TRBD1. CDR3 length equals 14 residues. The junction had 4 bases not matched to a gene; V was cut back by 4 bases and J by 3 bases. The V gene's germline CDR1 is SGHNT and CDR2 YYREEE (reference sequence). CDR3 DNA: TGTGCCAGCAGCCTGGGACAGGGGAACTACGAGCAGTACTTC. Protein product: CASSLGQGNYEQYF. Looking up the rest from reference TRBV5-4 and TRBJ2-7 gives the full variable domain: ETGVTQSPTHLIKTRGQQVTLRCSSQSGHNTVSWYQQALGQGPQFIFQYYREEENGRGNFPPRFSGLQFPNYSSELNVNALELDDSALYLCASSLGQGNYEQYFGPGTRLTVT.

The chain has TRBV14 and TRBJ2-7; 7 bases align to TRBD1. Germline CDR1 and CDR2: SGHDN and FVKESK. With V trimmed by 4 bases and J by 0 bases, 6 bases remained unmatched. The CDR3 totals 15 residues. The CDR3: CASSRPGQSSYEQYF. In DNA, the CDR3 is TGTGCCAGCAGCCGACCGGGACAGAGCTCCTACGAGCAGTACTTC.

V usage is TRBV4-1 and J usage is TRBJ2-1; 11 bases are a match to TRBD1. The V and J ends lost 1 base and 8 bases, in that order; junction bases with no gene match: 7. Germline V gene data show CDR1 as MGHRA and CDR2 as YSYEKL. The CDR3 has 16 amino acids. CDR3 DNA: TGCGCCAGCAGCCAAGTCGGACAGGGGGCGCGGGATGAGCAGTTCTTC. This translates into CASSQVGQGARDEQFF.

The CDR3 bases are TGTGCCAGCAGTGAAGAAGTCGGGAGGCAGTATTTT. This encodes CASSEEVGRQYF. The gene calls are TRBV2 and TRBJ2-3, with D possibly matching TRBD2 (6 bases). Germline loops: CDR1 SNHLY, CDR2 FYNNEI. The CDR3 extends over 12 amino acids. Trimming left V 1 base short and J 11 bases short, with 10 bases between. Filled out from reference TRBV2 and TRBJ2-3, the complete variable domain reads EPEVTQTPSHQVTQMGQEVILRCVPISNHLYFYWYRQILGQKVEFLVSFYNNEISEKSEIFDDQFSVERPDGSNFTLKIRSTKLEDSAMYFCASSEEVGRQYFGPGTRLTVL.

The chain combines TRBV10-3 with TRBJ2-7; the D gene is possibly TRBD2 (6 bases). Germline CDR1 reads ENHRY; CDR2 reads SYGVKD. The length of the CDR3 is 13 residues. V was cut by 7 bases and J by 4 bases, with 14 bases left in between. CDR3 in amino acids: CAIMGGGGYEQYF. DNA for the CDR3: TGTGCCATCATGGGGGGAGGAGGTTACGAGCAGTACTTC.

The chain is built from TRBV2 and TRBJ2-1, with D perhaps TRBD1 (5 bases). The CDR3 runs 13 residues. Germline lookup yields CDR1 SNHLY and CDR2 FYNNEI. With 4 bases removed from V and 4 bases from J, the gap between germline ends came to 8 bases. The CDR3 reads CASSGTPYNEQFF. The CDR3 DNA is TGTGCCAGCAGTGGGACACCTTACAATGAGCAGTTCTTC.

The rearrangement uses TRBV5-6 and TRBJ1-2; no clear D gene. Germline V gives CDR1 SGHDT, CDR2 YYEEEE. V lost 4 bases and J lost 3, with 19 bases in between. There are 16 residues in the CDR3. CDR3 region: CASSTRGWGDDYGYTF. The CDR3 DNA follows: TGTGCCAGCAGCACGAGAGGATGGGGAGATGACTATGGCTACACCTTC.

This clone was seen only once. For the CDR3, the DNA is TGTGCCAGCAGTCCCTCCGCCGGCTATGGCTACACCTTC. As protein: CASSPSAGYGYTF. The gene calls are TRBV28 and TRBJ1-2, with D unresolved. CDR3 length: 13 amino acids. The V and J ends lost 5 bases and 4 bases respectively, with 11 bases between them. Germline values: CDR1 MDHEN, CDR2 SYDVKM.

This clone was seen just once. The V and J genes are TRBV23-1 and TRBJ2-7, with TRBD1 matching 10 bases. TRBV23-1 is annotated as an ORF whose role is uncertain. This CDR3 is 15 amino acids long. The junction had 7 bases not matched to a gene; V was cut back by 6 bases and J by 2 bases. The CDR3 DNA reads TGCGCCAGCAGCCGCCAGGGACAGGGGCCCTACGAGCAGTACTTC. It is translated as CASSRQGQGPYEQYF.

This clone was observed a single time. Other nucleotide sequences from this sample produce the same CDR3. This chain uses TRBV18 with TRBJ1-1, with D possibly being TRBD1 (5 bases). With 3 bases removed from V and 4 bases from J, the gap between germline ends came to 12 bases. The CDR3 runs 14 residues. CDR1 KGHSH and CDR2 LQKENI come from the germline V gene. The CDR3 DNA sequence: TGTGCCAGCTCACCGGGGGGGGAGGGCACTGAAGCTTTCTTT. This codes for CASSPGGEGTEAFF.

This rearrangement joins TRBV7-9 to TRBJ1-3; D call uncertain. Trimming pared 2 bases from V and 7 bases from J, leaving 6 bases between. Germline V gene lookup returns CDR1 SEHNR and CDR2 FQNEAQ (reference sequence). The CDR3 covers 12 residues. CDR3 DNA sequence: TGTGCCAGCAGCTTATACTTGAACACCATATATTTT. Translated, it gives CASSLYLNTIYF.

The rearrangement uses TRBV10-1 and TRBJ2-5; D possibly corresponds to TRBD2 (6 bases). The germline CDR1 and CDR2 sequences are WNHNN and SYGVQD (reference sequence). There are 15 residues in the CDR3. Trimming removed 0 bases at V and 5 bases at J, with 13 bases between. The CDR3 DNA reads TGCGCCAGCAGTGAGTCTGGAGGGATCGGGGAGACCCAGTACTTC. Translation: CASSESGGIGETQYF.

As regards this clone: It is unclear where the CDR3 begins or ends on the DNA, so no DNA is shown, and the CDR3 is as TCRdb lists it. This sequence joins TRBV5-1 and TRBJ1-1; the table's D call TRBD1 went unverified against the DNA. In germline, CDR1 is SGHRS, CDR2 YFSETQ. The CDR3 length is 13 residues, termini included. The CDR3 sequence is CASSWGQGALSFF.

The chain joins TRBV28 to TRBJ1-6; the D is unclear. Germline V gene lookup returns CDR1 MDHEN and CDR2 SYDVKM. The V end lost 2 bases, the J end lost 3 bases, and 11 bases lay between the germline ends. CDR3 length equals 16 residues. CDR3 DNA sequence: TGTGCCAGCAGTTTAGAGGGCGGAATCTATAATTCACCCCTCCACTTT. This sequence encodes CASSLEGGIYNSPLHF.

The rearrangement uses TRBV6-5 and TRBJ2-2, with 10 bases fitting TRBD2. The V gene's germline CDR1 is MNHEY and CDR2 SVGAGI. With 8 bases clipped from V and 4 bases from J, the junction kept 4 bases outside the gene matches. The CDR3 runs to 14 residues. CDR3 residues: CASRRLAGTGELFF. In DNA form, the CDR3 reads TGTGCCAGCCGGAGACTAGCGGGCACCGGGGAGCTGTTTTTT.

The table lists this clone with a count of one. The chain is built from TRBV10-1 and TRBJ2-5; the match to TRBD2 covers 8 bases. Trimming at V came to 0 bases and at J to 5 bases, leaving 11 bases not matched to a gene. CDR1 is WNHNN and CDR2 is SYGVQD in the germline V gene (reference sequence). The CDR3 extends over 17 amino acids. The CDR3 loop reads CASSESRSGGLSETQYF. CDR3 sequence (DNA): TGCGCCAGCAGTGAGTCGAGGAGCGGGGGATTGTCGGAGACCCAGTACTTC.

J is TRBJ2-1 and V is TRBV19; possible D gene TRBD2, 6 bases. This CDR3 comprises 12 residues. The germline CDR1 and CDR2 sequences are LNHDA and SQIVND (reference sequence). V was pared by 5 bases and J by 14 bases, with 16 bases between. CDR3 nucleotide sequence: TGTGCCAGTAGTGATCCAGGAGGGCCTAAGTTCTTC. This sequence encodes CASSDPGGPKFF.